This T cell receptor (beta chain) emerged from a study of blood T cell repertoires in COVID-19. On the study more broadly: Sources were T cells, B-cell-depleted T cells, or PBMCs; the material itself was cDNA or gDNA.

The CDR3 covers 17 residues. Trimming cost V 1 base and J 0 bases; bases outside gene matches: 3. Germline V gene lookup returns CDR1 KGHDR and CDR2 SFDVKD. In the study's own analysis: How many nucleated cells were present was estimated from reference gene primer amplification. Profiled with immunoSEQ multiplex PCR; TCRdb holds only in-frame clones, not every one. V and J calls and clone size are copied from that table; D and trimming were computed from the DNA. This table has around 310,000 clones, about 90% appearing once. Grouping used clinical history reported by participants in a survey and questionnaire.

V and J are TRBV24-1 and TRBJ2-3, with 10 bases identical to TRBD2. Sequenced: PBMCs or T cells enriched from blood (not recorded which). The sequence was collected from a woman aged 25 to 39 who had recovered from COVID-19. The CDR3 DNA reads TGTGCCACCAGTGATTTCTGGACTAGCGGTAGCACAGATACGCAGTATTTT. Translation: CATSDFWTSGSTDTQYF.